This T cell receptor beta chain came from a study of T cell changes during pregnancy in multiple sclerosis. Some clones are missing from TCRdb's copy, which holds only in-frame ones; the method was immunoSEQ multiplex PCR. The sample includes tens of thousands of clones, 75% to 95% of them seen just once. CDR1 is SGHTA, CDR2 FQGNSA, per germline. The trim removed 3 bases at V and 9 bases at J, leaving 6 bases unmatched. This CDR3 is built from 15 residues. This chain uses TRBV7-2 with TRBJ2-1, with TRBD2 matching 12 bases. This clonotype was sampled from a female donor with multiple sclerosis, enrolled in a pregnancy study. Sample: CD8+ T cells from peripheral blood mononuclear cells, taken in the second trimester of pregnancy. In DNA form, the CDR3 reads TGTGCCAGCAGCTTCCTAGCGGGGGGGCCGGGTGAGCAGTTCTTC. Amino acid sequence: CASSFLAGGPGEQFF.